The clone carrying this T cell receptor (beta chain) was recorded a few times. Its target is unknown. A J-beta primer mix and a sample-barcoded 5' primer were used in a second PCR of roughly 6 to 11 cycles. TCRdb re-analysed the 5' RACE reads in MiXCR, keeping a single row per CDR3 protein. In the table there are 1.5 million to 2 million distinct CDR3 sequences, around 36% of which are singletons. The germline gives CDR1 SQVTM, CDR2 ANQGSEA. The CDR3 is made up of 13 amino acids. V was cut by 0 bases and J by 4 bases, with 7 bases left in between. The data originate from a study of blood T cells in healthy people across ages. Study conclusions and caveats: Significant beta diversity loss was already apparent by age roughly 43, declining roughly linearly.

This chain connects TRBV29-1 to TRBJ1-5; D not certain. This TCR came from a woman aged 25 to 45 in good health. Sequencing was carried out using blood. In DNA form, the CDR3 reads TGCAGCGTTGAAGAAAGCAAAAATCAGCCCCAGCATTTT. Translation gives CSVEESKNQPQHF.